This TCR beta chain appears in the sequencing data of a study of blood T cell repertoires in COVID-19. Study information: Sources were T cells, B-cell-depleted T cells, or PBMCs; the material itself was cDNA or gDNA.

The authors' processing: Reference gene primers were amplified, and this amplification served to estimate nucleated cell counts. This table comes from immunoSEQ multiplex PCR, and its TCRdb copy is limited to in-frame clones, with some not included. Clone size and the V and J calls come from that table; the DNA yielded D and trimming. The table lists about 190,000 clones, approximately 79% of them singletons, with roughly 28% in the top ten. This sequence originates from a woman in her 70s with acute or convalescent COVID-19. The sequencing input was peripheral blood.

This CDR3 is CASSHDRAVGTDTQYF. CDR3 DNA sequence: TGTGCCAGCAGCCACGACAGGGCGGTAGGCACAGATACGCAGTATTTT. This chain links TRBV7-3 with TRBJ2-3, with 7 bases that match TRBD1. Germline V gene lookup returns CDR1 SGHTA and CDR2 FQGTGA. The CDR3 contains 16 residues. The ends lost 5 bases at V and 1 base at J; junction bases unmatched: 9.